This T cell receptor (beta chain) was captured in a study of CD8 T cells in Susac syndrome. TEMRA cells were FACS-enriched, with CD8+ and CD4+ T cells isolated negatively. Per the germline V gene, CDR1 is SGHVS and CDR2 is FQNEAQ. The CDR3 is 13 residues long. With 2 bases removed from V and 0 bases from J, the gap between germline ends came to 4 bases. RNA in amounts of about 0.45 to 1 ug was reverse transcribed with random hexamers. One entry per CDR3 protein, called by TCRdb with MiXCR from the immunoSEQ multiplex PCR reads. The sample contains 120,000 to 150,000 distinct CDR3 sequences, less than 95% of which appear only once.

This clonotype was sampled from a human donor in good health. This chain joins TRBV7-8 and TRBJ1-1; D not resolved. The source material was CD4+ T cells from PBMCs. CDR3 sequence reads: CASSLKVNTEAFF. For the CDR3, the DNA is TGTGCCAGCAGCTTAAAAGTGAACACTGAAGCTTTCTTT.